This T cell receptor (beta chain) was found in a study of regulatory T cells in long-lasting Graves disease. Whole-study findings and limits: With persistent disease, TRBV28, TRBJ1-2 and TRBJ2-5 were the favored segments.

Concerning this clonotype: Its antigen is as yet unknown.

Germline values: CDR1 MNHNS, CDR2 SASEGT. CDR3 length: 16 amino acids. V dropped 6 bases and J dropped 1; count of bases not matched to a gene: 9. The time point was: newly diagnosed GD, antithyroid drugs for less than 3 months. The TCR library was made from RNA extracted from PBMCs. Construction of the TCR beta libraries employed iRepertoire HTBI primers in conjunction with Arm-PCR of CDR3 regions. TCRdb re-called the multiplex PCR reads through MiXCR, storing one row per CDR3 protein. The sample lists over 200,000 distinct CDR3 sequences; about 17% were seen once. This clonotype originated in a female donor with Graves disease. V usage is TRBV6-1 and J usage is TRBJ2-3, with 8 nucleotides matching TRBD2. The specimen comprised peripheral blood mononuclear cells (PBMCs), sampled at new diagnosis, from a patient treated with antithyroid drugs. CDR3: CASRRRGGGGTDTQYF. The CDR3 region has the DNA TGTGCCAGCAGGCGACGGGGGGGAGGTGGCACAGATACGCAGTATTTT.